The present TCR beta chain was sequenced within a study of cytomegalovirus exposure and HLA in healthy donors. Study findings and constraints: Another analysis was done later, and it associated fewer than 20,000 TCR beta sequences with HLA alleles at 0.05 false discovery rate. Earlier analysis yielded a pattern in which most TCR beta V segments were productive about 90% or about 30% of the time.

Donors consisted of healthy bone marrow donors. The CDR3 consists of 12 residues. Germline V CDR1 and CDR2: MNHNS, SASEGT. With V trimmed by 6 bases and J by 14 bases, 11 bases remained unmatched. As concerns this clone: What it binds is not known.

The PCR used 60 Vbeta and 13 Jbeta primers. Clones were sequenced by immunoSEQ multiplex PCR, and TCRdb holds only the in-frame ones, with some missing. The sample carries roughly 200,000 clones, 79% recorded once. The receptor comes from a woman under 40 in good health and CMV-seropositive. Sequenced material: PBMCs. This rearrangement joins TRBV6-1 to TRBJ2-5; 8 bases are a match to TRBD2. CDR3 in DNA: TGTGCCAGCAGCTCCCCCGGGGGGGGATACTACTTC. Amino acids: CASSSPGGGYYF.